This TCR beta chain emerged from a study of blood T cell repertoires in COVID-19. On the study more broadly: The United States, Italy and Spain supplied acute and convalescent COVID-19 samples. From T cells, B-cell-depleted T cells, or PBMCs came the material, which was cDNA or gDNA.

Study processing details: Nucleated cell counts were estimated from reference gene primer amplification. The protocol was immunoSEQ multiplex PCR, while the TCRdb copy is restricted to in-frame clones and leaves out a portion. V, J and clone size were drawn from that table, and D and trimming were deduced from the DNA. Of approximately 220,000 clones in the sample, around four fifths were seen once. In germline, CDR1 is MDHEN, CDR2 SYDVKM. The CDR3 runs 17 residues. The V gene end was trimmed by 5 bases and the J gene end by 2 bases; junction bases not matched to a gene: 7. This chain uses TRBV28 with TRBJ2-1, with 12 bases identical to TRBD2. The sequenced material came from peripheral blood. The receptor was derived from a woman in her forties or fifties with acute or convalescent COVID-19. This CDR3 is CASSPLAGGGAYNEQFF. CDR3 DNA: TGTGCCAGCAGTCCACTAGCGGGAGGAGGCGCCTACAATGAGCAGTTCTTC.